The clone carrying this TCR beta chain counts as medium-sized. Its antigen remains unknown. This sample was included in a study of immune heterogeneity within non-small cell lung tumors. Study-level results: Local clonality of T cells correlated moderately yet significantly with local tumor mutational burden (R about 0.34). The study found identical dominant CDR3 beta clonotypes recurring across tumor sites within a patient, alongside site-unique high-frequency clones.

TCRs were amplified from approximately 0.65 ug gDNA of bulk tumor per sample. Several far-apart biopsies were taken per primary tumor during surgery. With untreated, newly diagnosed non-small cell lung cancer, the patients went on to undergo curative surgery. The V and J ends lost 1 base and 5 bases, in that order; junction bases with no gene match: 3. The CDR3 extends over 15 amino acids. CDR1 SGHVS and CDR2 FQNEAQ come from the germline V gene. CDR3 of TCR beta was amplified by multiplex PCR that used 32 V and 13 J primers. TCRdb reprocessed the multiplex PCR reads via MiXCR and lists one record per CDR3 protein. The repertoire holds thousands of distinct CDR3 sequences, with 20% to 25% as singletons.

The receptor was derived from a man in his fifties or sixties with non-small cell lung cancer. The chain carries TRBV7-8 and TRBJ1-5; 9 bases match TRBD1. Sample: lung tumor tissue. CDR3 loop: CASSLGQGEDQPQHF. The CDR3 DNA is TGTGCCAGCAGCTTAGGACAGGGGGAGGATCAGCCCCAGCATTTT.